The 12 T cell receptor beta chains below all came from one sample that was sequenced in a study of blood T cells in healthy people across ages. For the second PCR, which ran for roughly 7 to 11 cycles, a sample-barcoded 5' primer and a J-beta primer mix were used. TCRdb reprocessed the 5' RACE reads with MiXCR, giving one entry per CDR3 protein. The sample records roughly 1,500,000 distinct CDR3 sequences, roughly 32% being singletons. The sample was blood. The receptors originated from a woman aged 25 to 39 in good health.

A few counts support this clonotype. This sequence joins TRBV7-3 and TRBJ2-1; a weak D match, TRBD1 (6 bases). The CDR3 is made up of 15 amino acids. Germline CDR1 reads SGHTA; CDR2 reads FQGTGA. V was trimmed by 1 base and J by 5 bases, leaving 12 bases between them. The CDR3 reads CASSLSRGSDNEQFF. CDR3 coding DNA: TGTGCCAGCAGCTTAAGCAGGGGTAGCGACAATGAGCAGTTCTTC.

V is TRBV20-1 and J is TRBJ1-1, with TRBD1 identical over 7 bases. The J segment lost 5 bases and the V segment lost 3 bases, leaving 3 bases of the junction unmatched. The germline gives CDR1 DFQATT, CDR2 SNEGSKA (reference sequence). There are 12 residues in the CDR3. CDR3 DNA sequence: TGCAGTGCTAGGAACAGGGGTACTGAAGCTTTCTTT. It yields the protein CSARNRGTEAFF.

This chain uses TRBV10-3 with TRBJ2-3; 9 nucleotides match TRBD2. V lost 6 bases, J lost 2 bases, and 12 bases stayed unmatched. Germline loops: CDR1 ENHRY, CDR2 SYGVKD. This CDR3 region has 17 residues. The CDR3 DNA reads TGTGCCATCAGCCCTCGTCTAGCGGGACGAGACACAGATACGCAGTATTTT. It codes for CAISPRLAGRDTDTQYF.

Written as DNA, the CDR3 is TGTGCCAGCAGTGAAGCAATGGACCGCCATCAGCCCCAGCATTTT. Translated: CASSEAMDRHQPQHF. This sequence joins TRBV6-1 and TRBJ1-5; D ambiguous. This CDR3 contains 15 residues. CDR1 is MNHNS and CDR2 is SASEGT in the germline V gene. V was trimmed by 0 bases and J by 5 bases, leaving 11 bases between them.

This clonotype was detected only a few times. The chain uses TRBV6-5 and TRBJ1-2; TRBD1 matches at 7 bases. Trimming removed 5 bases from V and 6 bases from J; junction bases left unmatched: 9. The CDR3 extends over 14 amino acids. Germline values: CDR1 MNHEY, CDR2 SVGAGI. Here the CDR3 reads CASSTLDRVHGYTF. CDR3 bases: TGTGCCAGCAGTACCCTAGACAGGGTTCATGGCTACACCTTC.

The chain links TRBV6-1 to TRBJ2-5, with D tentatively TRBD1 (5 bases). The V gene's germline CDR1 is MNHNS and CDR2 SASEGT. This CDR3 region has 14 residues. V was shortened by 4 bases and J by 1 base, with 10 bases between the two germline ends. The CDR3 protein is CASSAAGRQETQYF. CDR3 nucleotide sequence: TGTGCCAGCAGTGCGGCAGGGCGCCAAGAGACCCAGTACTTC.

The rearrangement links TRBV18 to TRBJ2-1, with TRBD1 identical over 8 bases. The ends lost 5 bases at V and 2 bases at J; junction bases unmatched: 8. Germline assignment: CDR1 KGHSH and CDR2 LQKENI. This CDR3 is built from 16 residues. CDR3 sequence reads: CASSSGTGGPYNEQFF. CDR3 in DNA: TGTGCCAGCTCATCGGGGACAGGCGGACCCTACAATGAGCAGTTCTTC.

The chain combines TRBV6-1 with TRBJ2-4; possibly TRBD2 for D (6 bases). This CDR3 has 16 amino acids. From germline, CDR1 is MNHNS and CDR2 SASEGT. The germline V and J ends were trimmed by 1 base and 0 bases, with 10 bases remaining between them. The CDR3 here is CASSEVAARAKNIQYF. CDR3 coding DNA: TGTGCCAGCAGTGAAGTAGCGGCTCGAGCCAAAAACATTCAGTACTTC.

This clonotype was found many times. DNA of the CDR3: TGCAGTGCCTCAAACCCTCGGAAAGAGACCCAGTACTTC. Protein sequence: CSASNPRKETQYF. V and J are TRBV20-1 and TRBJ2-5; the D is unclear. This CDR3 region has 13 residues. The V gene's germline CDR1 is DFQATT and CDR2 SNEGSKA (reference sequence). Trimming took 6 bases from V and 3 from J, leaving 14 bases between them.

This clonotype was detected only a few times. J is TRBJ1-5 and V is TRBV6-5; D remains unclear. The V and J ends lost 4 bases and 5 bases respectively, with 9 bases between them. Germline values: CDR1 MNHEY, CDR2 SVGAGI. There are 13 residues in the CDR3. CDR3 nucleotide sequence: TGTGCCAGCAGTTCCCTTGGGGATCAGCCCCAGCATTTT. This sequence encodes CASSSLGDQPQHF.

The chain recombines TRBV10-3 with TRBJ2-2; 10 bases fit TRBD2. The CDR3 is 14 amino acids. V shed 7 bases and J 6 bases; nucleotides not matched to a gene: 5. Germline V gives CDR1 ENHRY, CDR2 SYGVKD. The chain's CDR3 is CAITRSGRAGELFF. The CDR3 DNA sequence: TGTGCCATCACCCGGAGCGGGAGGGCCGGGGAGCTGTTTTTT.

At least ten counts were recorded for this clonotype. The rearrangement links TRBV27 to TRBJ2-1; TRBD1 matches at 8 bases. Germline CDR1 reads MNHEY; CDR2 reads SMNVEV (reference sequence). V lost 5 bases to trimming and J lost 6 bases; unmatched junction nucleotides: 6. This CDR3 contains 14 residues. CDR3 in amino acids: CASSPRTGSNEQFF. The CDR3 region has the DNA TGTGCCAGCAGTCCCCGGACAGGGTCCAATGAGCAGTTCTTC.